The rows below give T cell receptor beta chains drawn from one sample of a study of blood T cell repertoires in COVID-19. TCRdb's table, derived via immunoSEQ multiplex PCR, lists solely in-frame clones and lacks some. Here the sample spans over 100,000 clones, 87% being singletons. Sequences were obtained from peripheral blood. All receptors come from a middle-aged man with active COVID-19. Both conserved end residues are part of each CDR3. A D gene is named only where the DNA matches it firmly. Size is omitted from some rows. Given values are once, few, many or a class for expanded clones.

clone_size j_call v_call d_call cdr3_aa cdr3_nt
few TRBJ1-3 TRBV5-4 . CASSPSGTLQGNTIYF TGTGCCAGCAGCCCCTCCGGGACATTACAGGGAAACACCATATATTTT
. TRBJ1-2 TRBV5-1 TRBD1 CASSLETGTGVDGYTF TGCGCCAGCAGCTTGGAAACCGGGACAGGGGTGGATGGCTACACCTTC
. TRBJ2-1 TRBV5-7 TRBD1 CASSLSRDRNRSYNEQFF TGTGCCAGCAGCTTGAGTCGGGACAGGAATCGCTCCTACAATGAGCAGTTCTTC
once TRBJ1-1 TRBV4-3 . CASSHQGMNTEAFF TGCGCCAGCAGCCACCAGGGGATGAACACTGAAGCTTTCTTT
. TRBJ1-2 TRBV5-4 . CASSFVGGLASGYTF TGTGCCAGCAGCTTCGTCGGGGGATTGGCTAGTGGCTACACCTTC
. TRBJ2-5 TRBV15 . CATSRGTHGGETQYF TGTGCCACCAGCAGAGGGACTCACGGAGGAGAGACCCAGTACTTC
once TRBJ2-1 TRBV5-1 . CASSLLSQVTYNEQFF TGCGCCAGCAGCTTGTTAAGTCAGGTCACCTACAATGAGCAGTTCTTC
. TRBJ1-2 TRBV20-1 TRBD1 CSASDGTGTYGYTF TGCAGTGCTAGTGATGGGACAGGAACCTATGGCTACACCTTC
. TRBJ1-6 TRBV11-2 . CASRPGPSSPLHF TGTGCCAGCAGGCCAGGCCCTTCTTCACCCCTCCACTTT
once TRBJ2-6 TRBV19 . CASSPRGFGANVLTF TGTGCCAGTAGTCCCCGAGGCTTTGGGGCCAACGTCCTGACTTTC
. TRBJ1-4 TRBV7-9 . CASSLGAQEGEKLFF TGTGCCAGCAGCTTAGGGGCACAGGAGGGTGAAAAACTGTTTTTT
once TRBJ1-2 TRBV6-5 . CASSSRSPNYGYTF TGTGCCAGCAGTTCCAGGTCCCCTAACTATGGCTACACCTTC
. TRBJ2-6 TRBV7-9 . CASRPPFRGSGANVLTF TGTGCCAGCAGACCCCCATTCCGGGGATCTGGGGCCAACGTCCTGACTTTC
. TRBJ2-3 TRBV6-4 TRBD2 CASSNTSGGDTQYF TGTGCCAGCAGTAACACTAGCGGCGGGGATACGCAGTATTTT
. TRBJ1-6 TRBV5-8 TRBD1 CASSLSRGPAPLHF TGTGCCAGCAGCTTGTCGAGGGGGCCGGCACCCCTCCACTTT
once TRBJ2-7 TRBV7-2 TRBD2 CASRTELGLGFSYEQYF TGTGCCAGCAGAACCGAGCTGGGACTAGGCTTTTCCTACGAGCAGTACTTC
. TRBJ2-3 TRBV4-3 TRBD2 CASSFQAGGSRTDTQYF TGCGCCAGCAGCTTTCAAGCGGGGGGCTCAAGGACAGATACGCAGTATTTT
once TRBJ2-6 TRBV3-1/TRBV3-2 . CASSQDQTDTSGANVLTF TGTGCCAGCAGCCAAGATCAGACCGACACCTCTGGGGCCAACGTCCTGACTTTC
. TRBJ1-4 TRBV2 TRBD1 CASSEPDRVREKLFF TGTGCCAGCAGTGAACCGGACAGGGTTAGAGAAAAACTGTTTTTT
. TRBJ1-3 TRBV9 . CASSLNGGPGNTIYF TGTGCCAGCAGCCTAAACGGGGGGCCTGGAAACACCATATATTTT
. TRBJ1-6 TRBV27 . CASSPRGGYSPLHF TGTGCCAGCAGTCCTCGGGGGGGGTATTCACCCCTCCACTTT
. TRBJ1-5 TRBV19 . CASIPGKGVGNQPQHF TGTGCCAGTATCCCGGGGAAGGGTGTGGGCAATCAGCCCCAGCATTTT
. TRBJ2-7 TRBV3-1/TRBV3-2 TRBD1 CASSHPGQGSYEQYF TGTGCCAGCAGCCATCCGGGACAGGGGTCGTACGAGCAGTACTTC
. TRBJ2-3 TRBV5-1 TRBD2 CASSSKLAGGTDTQYF TGCGCCAGCAGCTCCAAACTAGCGGGGGGCACAGATACGCAGTATTTT
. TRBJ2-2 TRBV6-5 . CASWRGQSTGELFF TGTGCCAGCTGGAGGGGACAGAGCACCGGGGAGCTGTTTTTT
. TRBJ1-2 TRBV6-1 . CASSERGGYGYTF TGTGCCAGCAGTGAAAGGGGGGGCTATGGCTACACCTTC
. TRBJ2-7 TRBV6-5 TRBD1 CASSWDRGYEQYF TGTGCCAGCAGCTGGGACAGGGGGTACGAGCAGTACTTC
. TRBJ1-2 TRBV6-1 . CASSELGRGYGYTF TGTGCCAGCAGTGAATTGGGCAGGGGCTATGGCTACACCTTC
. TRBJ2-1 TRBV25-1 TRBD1 CASSGPGTGANSYNEQFF TGTGCCAGCAGTGGTCCCGGGACAGGTGCGAATTCCTACAATGAGCAGTTCTTC
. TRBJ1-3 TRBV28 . CASSFQGSGNTIYF TGTGCCAGCAGTTTTCAGGGCTCTGGAAACACCATATATTTT
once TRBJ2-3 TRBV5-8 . CASSFTLGGRADTQYF TGTGCCAGCAGCTTTACCCTCGGCGGTCGCGCAGATACGCAGTATTTT
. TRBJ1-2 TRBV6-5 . CASSYSTKGANYGYTF TGTGCCAGCAGTTACTCCACCAAGGGAGCTAACTATGGCTACACCTTC